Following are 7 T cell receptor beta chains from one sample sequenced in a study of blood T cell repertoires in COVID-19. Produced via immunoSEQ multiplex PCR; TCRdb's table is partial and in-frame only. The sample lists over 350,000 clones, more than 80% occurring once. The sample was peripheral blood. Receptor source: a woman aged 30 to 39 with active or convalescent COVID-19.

The CDR3 bases are TGTGCCAGCAGCTTAGGGTTGGGGGCTGGAACTGAAGCTTTCTTT. Translated: CASSLGLGAGTEAFF. This sequence joins TRBV7-8 and TRBJ1-1; TRBD1 might be the D (6 bases). The CDR3 has 15 amino acids. V lost 1 base and J 5 bases, leaving 14 bases between the germline ends. In germline, CDR1 is SGHVS, CDR2 FQNEAQ.

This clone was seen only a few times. DNA for the CDR3: TGTGCCAGCAGCCAGGAGCTAGCTGCCTACGAGCAGTACTTC. This encodes CASSQELAAYEQYF. The gene calls are TRBV7-9 and TRBJ2-7; a weak D match, TRBD2 (5 bases). Trimming took off 5 bases at V and 2 bases at J, with 13 bases between the two ends. This CDR3 comprises 14 residues. Germline lookup yields CDR1 SEHNR and CDR2 FQNEAQ (reference sequence). Drawing the rest from reference TRBV7-9 and TRBJ2-7, the complete variable domain is DTGVSQNPRHKITKRGQNVTFRCDPISEHNRLYWYRQTLGQGPEFLTYFQNEAQLEKSRLLSDRFSAERPKGSFSTLEIQRTEQGDSAMYLCASSQELAAYEQYFGPGTRLTVT.

In DNA form, the CDR3 reads TGCGCCAGCAGTGATTCAGGGGTCGACTATGGCTACACCTTC. It translates to CASSDSGVDYGYTF. J is TRBJ1-2 and V is TRBV10-2; D may be TRBD1 (6 bases). The V end was cut by 3 bases, the J end by 3 bases, with 11 bases between. The CDR3 is 14 residues long. Per germline, CDR1 WSHSY and CDR2 SAAADI.

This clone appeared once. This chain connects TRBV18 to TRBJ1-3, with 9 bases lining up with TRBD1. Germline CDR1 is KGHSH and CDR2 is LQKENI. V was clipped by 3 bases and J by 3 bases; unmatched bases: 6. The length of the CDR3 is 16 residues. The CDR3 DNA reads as TGTGCCAGCTCACCGGGGACAGGGTCTGATGGAAACACCATATATTTT. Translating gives CASSPGTGSDGNTIYF.

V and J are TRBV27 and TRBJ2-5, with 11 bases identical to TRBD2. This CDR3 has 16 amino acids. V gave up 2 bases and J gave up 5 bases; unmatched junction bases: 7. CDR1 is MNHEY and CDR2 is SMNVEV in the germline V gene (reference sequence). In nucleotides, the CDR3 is TGTGCCAGCAGTTTACTAGCGGGAGGCCACGGGGAGACCCAGTACTTC. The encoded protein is CASSLLAGGHGETQYF.

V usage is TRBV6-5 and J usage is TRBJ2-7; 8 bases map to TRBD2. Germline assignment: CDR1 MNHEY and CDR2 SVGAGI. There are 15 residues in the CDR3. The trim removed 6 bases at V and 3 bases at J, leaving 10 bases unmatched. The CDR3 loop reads CASREIAGINYEQYF. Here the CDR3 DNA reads TGTGCCAGCAGGGAGATAGCGGGAATAAACTACGAGCAGTACTTC.

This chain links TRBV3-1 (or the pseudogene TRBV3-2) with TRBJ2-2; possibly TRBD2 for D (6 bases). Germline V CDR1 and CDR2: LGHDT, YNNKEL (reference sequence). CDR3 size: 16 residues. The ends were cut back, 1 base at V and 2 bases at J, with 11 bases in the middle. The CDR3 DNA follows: TGTGCCAGCAGCCAAGGGACCGGGAGCAACACCGGGGAGCTGTTTTTT. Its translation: CASSQGTGSNTGELFF.